Listed here are 21 T cell receptor beta chains from one sample, sequenced in a study of identical twins. TCRdb itself ran the 5' RACE reads through MiXCR, one entry per CDR3 protein. The sample holds 1.5 million to 2 million distinct CDR3 sequences, 25% to 35% seen once. Specimen: cord blood. Receptors originate from a newborn girl in good health.

The chain joins TRBV6-5 to TRBJ1-2; D perhaps matches TRBD1 (5 bases). The CDR3 is 13 residues long. Deletions cut 5 bases from V and 3 bases from J, with 10 bases between. Germline V CDR1 and CDR2: MNHEY, SVGAGI. The CDR3, as DNA: TGTGCCAGCAGTGGCGGACATTACTATGGCTACACCTTC. It encodes CASSGGHYYGYTF.

This clonotype was picked up many times. This chain uses TRBV9 with TRBJ2-5, with D tentatively TRBD2 (6 bases). This CDR3 is 15 amino acids long. The V gene lost 0 bases and the J gene lost 1 base, with 10 bases spanning the gap. Germline V gene sequence: CDR1 SGDLS, CDR2 YYNGEE. This CDR3 reads CASSVGGAFQETQYF. CDR3 coding DNA: TGTGCCAGCAGCGTAGGCGGGGCATTCCAAGAGACCCAGTACTTC.

The chain joins TRBV6-5 to TRBJ2-3, with D possibly being TRBD1 (5 bases). Germline V lookup: CDR1 MNHEY, CDR2 SVGAGI. V lost 3 bases to trimming and J lost 0 bases, with 10 bases between them. This CDR3 contains 15 residues. CDR3 nucleotide sequence: TGTGCCAGCAGTTATGGGGCCTTTAGCACAGATACGCAGTATTTT. Translation gives CASSYGAFSTDTQYF.

The genes are TRBV29-1 and TRBJ1-1; D uncertain. The CDR3 totals 15 residues. CDR1 and CDR2 (germline): SQVTM, ANQGSEA. V lost 4 bases to trimming and J lost 0 bases, with 15 bases between them. CDR3 coding DNA: TGCAGCGTTGGGGTCGGAGTCACAATGAACACTGAAGCTTTCTTT. Its protein product is CSVGVGVTMNTEAFF. Full variable domain (missing parts from reference TRBV29-1 and TRBJ1-1): SAVISQKPSRDICQRGTSLTIQCQVDSQVTMMFWYRQQPGQSLTLIATANQGSEATYESGFVIDKFPISRPNLTFSTLTVSNMSPEDSSIYLCSVGVGVTMNTEAFFGQGTRLTVV.

This clonotype was detected a few times. V is TRBV10-3 and J is TRBJ2-1, with 9 bases aligning to TRBD2. The CDR3 has 16 amino acids. Trimming took 3 bases from V and 3 from J; bases not matched to a gene: 6. The germline gives CDR1 ENHRY, CDR2 SYGVKD. CDR3 protein: CAISDHASGVYNEQFF. The CDR3 DNA follows: TGTGCCATCAGTGACCACGCTAGCGGGGTCTACAATGAGCAGTTCTTC.

The V and J genes are TRBV9 and TRBJ1-6, with D unclear. V lost 4 bases, J lost 4 bases, and 12 bases lay in between. The CDR3 runs to 15 residues. Germline values: CDR1 SGDLS, CDR2 YYNGEE. The CDR3 region has the DNA TGTGCCAGCAGCCCAGCGGGGAGATATAATTCACCCCTCCACTTT. This gives the protein CASSPAGRYNSPLHF.

This clonotype showed up just a few times. A far larger clone is just one base off, so this is likely a read error. The chain employs TRBV2 and TRBJ2-1; D is ambiguous. This CDR3 is 11 amino acids long. Germline V gene data show CDR1 as SNHLY and CDR2 as FYNNEI. CDR3 loop: CSSSAYNEQFF. DNA of the CDR3: TGTTCCAGCAGTGCCTACAATGAGCAGTTCTTC. The full variable domain, in which reference TRBV2 and TRBJ2-1 provide the parts outside the CDR3, is EPEVTQTPSHQVTQMGQEVILRCVPISNHLYFYWYRQILGQKVEFLVSFYNNEISEKSEIFDDQFSVERPDGSNFTLKIRSTKLEDSAMYFCSSSAYNEQFFGPGTRLTVL.

V gene TRBV7-9 combines with J gene TRBJ1-2; possibly TRBD1 for D (6 bases). Looked up from germline, CDR1 is SEHNR and CDR2 is FQNEAQ (reference sequence). V lost 5 bases, J lost 3 bases, and 16 bases lay in between. This CDR3 is built from 15 residues. CDR3 sequence reads: CASSGTGYSHYGYTF. CDR3 nucleotides: TGTGCCAGCAGCGGAACAGGGTACTCCCACTATGGCTACACCTTC. Drawing the rest from reference TRBV7-9 and TRBJ1-2, the complete variable domain is DTGVSQNPRHKITKRGQNVTFRCDPISEHNRLYWYRQTLGQGPEFLTYFQNEAQLEKSRLLSDRFSAERPKGSFSTLEIQRTEQGDSAMYLCASSGTGYSHYGYTFGSGTRLTVV.

This clonotype was detected only a few times. CDR3 sequence (DNA): TGCGCCAGCAGCTTTCCAGGGGTCTCGGGACAAGAGACCCAGTACTTC. This encodes CASSFPGVSGQETQYF. This rearrangement joins TRBV5-1 to TRBJ2-5; the D gene is possibly TRBD1 (6 bases). The CDR3 covers 16 residues. Germline values: CDR1 SGHRS, CDR2 YFSETQ. Trimming stripped 2 bases from V and 2 bases from J, with 16 bases between.

This clonotype has a handful of counts. The rearrangement uses TRBV7-9 and TRBJ2-3; tentatively, D is TRBD1 or TRBD2 (6 bases each). Germline V gene lookup returns CDR1 SEHNR and CDR2 FQNEAQ (reference sequence). The CDR3 extends over 14 amino acids. V shed 5 bases and J shed 1 base, with 10 bases lying between them. CDR3 DNA: TGTGCCAGCAGCGAGGGGGGACGCACAGATACGCAGTATTTT. Residues: CASSEGGRTDTQYF.

The chain employs TRBV9 and TRBJ2-2; D gene ambiguous. Germline values: CDR1 SGDLS, CDR2 YYNGEE. Between the trimmed V and J ends, which lost 5 bases and 2 bases, there was a span of 10 bases. There are 14 residues in the CDR3. CDR3 in amino acids: CASRAPINTGELFF. The CDR3 DNA reads as TGTGCCAGCAGAGCCCCAATTAACACCGGGGAGCTGTTTTTT.

As regards this clonotype: The junction departs from the called germline gene at one end, perhaps through a read error. This rearrangement joins TRBV20-1 to TRBJ2-7; 10 positions match TRBD2. The CDR3 loop spans 15 amino acids. Per the germline V gene, CDR1 is DFQATT and CDR2 is SNEGSKA (reference sequence). DNA of the CDR3: TGCAGTGCTGGAGATCCGGAGCGGGGGGGCAATGAGCAGTACTTC. Translation: CSAGDPERGGNEQYF.

CDR3 residues: CASSFPGRLEAFF. CDR3 DNA: TGTGCCAGCAGTTTTCCCGGACGGCTTGAAGCTTTCTTT. V and J are TRBV27 and TRBJ1-1, with D unresolved. Looked up from germline, CDR1 is MNHEY and CDR2 is SMNVEV (reference sequence). The CDR3 sequence is 13 residues long. The V end lost 3 bases, the J end lost 7 bases, and 12 bases lay between the germline ends.

This chain uses TRBV5-1 with TRBJ2-7; D is undetermined. Trimming shortened V by 0 bases and J by 3 bases, and 7 bases separated the two germline ends. Germline V gene sequence: CDR1 SGHRS, CDR2 YFSETQ. The CDR3 is made up of 13 amino acids. The CDR3 sequence is CASSLDSYYEQYF. The CDR3 DNA reads as TGCGCCAGCAGCTTGGACAGTTACTACGAGCAGTACTTC.

Concerning this clonotype: At one end, the junction sequence differs from germline, possibly due to a read error. This chain uses TRBV20-1 with TRBJ2-1; D is perhaps TRBD2 (6 bases). CDR3 length: 14 amino acids. Germline CDR1 and CDR2: DFQATT and SNEGSKA (reference sequence). CDR3 bases: TGCAGTGCTCAACCTAGCGTTACCTACGATGAGCAGTTCTTC. Translation: CSAQPSVTYDEQFF.

This clonotype occurred a few times. V usage is TRBV10-3 and J usage is TRBJ1-5; D is uncertain. The ends were cut back, 2 bases at V and 0 bases at J, with 5 bases in the middle. The V gene's germline CDR1 is ENHRY and CDR2 SYGVKD. This CDR3 has 14 amino acids. The CDR3 region has the DNA TGTGCCATCAGTGAGGAGTATAGCAATCAGCCCCAGCATTTT. Amino acid sequence: CAISEEYSNQPQHF.

With regard to this clonotype: Germline is not matched at one junction end, which may reflect a read error. This chain uses TRBV29-1 with TRBJ2-7; D gene unclear. Germline lookup yields CDR1 SQVTM and CDR2 ANQGSEA. The CDR3 runs to 13 residues. CDR3 DNA sequence: TGCAGCGTTTGGGCGTTATCCTACAATGAGCGGTACTTC. Its translation: CSVWALSYNERYF.

The gene calls are TRBV28 and TRBJ1-4; D may be TRBD1 (5 bases). Looked up from germline, CDR1 is MDHEN and CDR2 is SYDVKM. The CDR3 totals 19 residues. V gave up 4 bases and J gave up 0 bases, with 21 bases separating them. The CDR3 is CASSSLSGGALATNEKLFF. In DNA, the CDR3 is TGTGCCAGCAGTTCCCTGTCGGGGGGTGCCCTTGCAACTAATGAAAAACTGTTTTTT.

This clonotype is a singleton in its sample. The chain employs TRBV3-1 and TRBJ1-3, with D possibly matching TRBD1 (6 bases). Trimming shortened V by 1 base and J by 8 bases, and 15 bases separated the two germline ends. Germline V lookup: CDR1 LGHDT, CDR2 YNNKEL (reference sequence). CDR3 length: 15 residues. Here the CDR3 DNA reads TGTGCCAGCAGCCAAGTGGCGTCAGGGGATCACACCATATATTTT. This gives the protein CASSQVASGDHTIYF.

V usage is TRBV3-1 and J usage is TRBJ1-4; unclear D gene. This CDR3 region has 14 residues. V was trimmed by 5 bases and J by 7 bases, leaving 14 bases between them. Germline V CDR1 and CDR2: LGHDT, YNNKEL (reference sequence). The CDR3 here is CASSIASGTEKLFF. CDR3 DNA: TGTGCCAGCAGCATAGCGTCAGGTACTGAAAAACTGTTTTTT.

Worth noting for this clonotype: One junction end disagrees with the germline gene, perhaps due to a read error. This rearrangement joins TRBV4-2 to TRBJ2-3; D ambiguous. Germline CDR1 reads LGHNA; CDR2 reads YNFKEQ. This CDR3 has 13 residues. The CDR3 sequence is CAGSQEETDTQYF. The CDR3 coding sequence is TGTGCCGGCAGCCAAGAGGAGACAGATACGCAGTATTTT.